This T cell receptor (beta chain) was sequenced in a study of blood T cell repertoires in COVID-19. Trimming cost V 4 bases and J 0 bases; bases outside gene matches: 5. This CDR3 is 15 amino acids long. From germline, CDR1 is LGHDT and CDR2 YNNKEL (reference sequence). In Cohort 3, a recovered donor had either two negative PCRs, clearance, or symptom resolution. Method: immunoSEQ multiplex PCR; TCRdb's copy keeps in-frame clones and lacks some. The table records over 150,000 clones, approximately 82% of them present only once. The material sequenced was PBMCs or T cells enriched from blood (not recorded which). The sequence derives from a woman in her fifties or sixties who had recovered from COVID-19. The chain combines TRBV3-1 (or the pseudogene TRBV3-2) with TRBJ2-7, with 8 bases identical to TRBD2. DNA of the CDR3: TGTGCCAGCAGCCCGAGCGGGAGCAGCTCCTACGAGCAGTACTTC. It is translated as CASSPSGSSSYEQYF.